What follows describes a single TCR beta chain. The antigen remains undetermined. The data originate from a study of T cell responses to AZD1222 COVID-19 vaccine. Overall study results and limits: Reportedly, nearly half the spike-specific TCRs target unmutated variant regions. At baseline, seropositivity was found in only a handful of AZD1222 recipients. Most donors were white British, females outnumbered males, and clonal diversity was possibly underestimated.

TCRdb's table, derived via immunoSEQ multiplex PCR, lists solely in-frame clones and lacks some. The sample includes about 170,000 clones, roughly 92% of them seen just once. V lost 8 bases and J lost 8, with 19 bases in between. From germline, CDR1 is LGHNA and CDR2 YSLEER. The CDR3 is 14 residues long. This sample comprised peripheral blood, obtained on day 0 of AZD1222 vaccination. The receptor was isolated from an adult in good health. V is TRBV4-3 and J is TRBJ2-1; possible D gene TRBD2, 6 bases. The CDR3 sequence: CASARAGSLDEQFF. The CDR3 DNA reads TGCGCCAGCGCGCGGGCGGGGTCCTTGGATGAGCAGTTCTTC.